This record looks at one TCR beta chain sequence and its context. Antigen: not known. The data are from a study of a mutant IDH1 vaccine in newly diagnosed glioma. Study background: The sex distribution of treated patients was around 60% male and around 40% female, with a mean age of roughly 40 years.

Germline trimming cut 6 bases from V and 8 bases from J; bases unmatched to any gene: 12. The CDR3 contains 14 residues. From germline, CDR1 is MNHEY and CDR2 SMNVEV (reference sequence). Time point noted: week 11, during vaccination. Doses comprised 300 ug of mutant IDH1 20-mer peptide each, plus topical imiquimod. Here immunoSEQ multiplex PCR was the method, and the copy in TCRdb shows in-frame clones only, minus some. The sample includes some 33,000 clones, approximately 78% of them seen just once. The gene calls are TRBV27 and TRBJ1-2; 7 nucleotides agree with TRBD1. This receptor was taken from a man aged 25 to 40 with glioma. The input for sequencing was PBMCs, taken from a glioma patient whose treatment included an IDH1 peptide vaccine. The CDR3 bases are TGTGCCAGCAGCACCCACACAGGGGCAGGGGGCTACACCTTC. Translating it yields CASSTHTGAGGYTF.